These T cell receptor beta chains were read from a single sample in a study of cytomegalovirus exposure and HLA in healthy donors. TCRdb's copy holds only in-frame clones and misses some; the assay was immunoSEQ multiplex PCR. The table lists around 150,000 clones, around 80% of them singletons, with roughly 6.3% in the top ten. The sequencing sample was made of PBMCs. The receptors originated from a male donor in good health and CMV-seropositive. Both conserved end residues are part of each CDR3. D genes are given only for firm matches. Clone sizes are given selectively: once, few, many, or a class where the clone is expanded.

CDR3nt: TGTGCTAGTGGTCCCGTGGGGAGGGGGAGCTCCTACGAGCAGTACTTC
CDR3aa: CASGPVGRGSSYEQYF
j_gene: TRBJ2-7
d_gene: .
abundance: .
len: 16
v_gene: TRBV12-5

CDR3nt: TGCAGCGCCTTGACAGGGGGATATAGCTACACCTTC
CDR3aa: CSALTGGYSYTF
j_gene: TRBJ1-2
d_gene: TRBD1
abundance: .
len: 12
v_gene: TRBV29-1

CDR3nt: TGCAGCGTCCACCGACTAGCGGGCAGCACAGATACGCAGTATTTT
CDR3aa: CSVHRLAGSTDTQYF
j_gene: TRBJ2-3
d_gene: TRBD2
abundance: .
len: 15
v_gene: TRBV29-1

CDR3nt: TGTGCCAGCAGCTTAGCGGGACCGAACACCGGGGAGCTGTTTTTT
CDR3aa: CASSLAGPNTGELFF
j_gene: TRBJ2-2
d_gene: .
abundance: .
len: 15
v_gene: TRBV7-3

CDR3nt: TGTGCCAGCAGTGGTTATATCTCCTACGAGCAGTACTTC
CDR3aa: CASSGYISYEQYF
j_gene: TRBJ2-7
d_gene: .
abundance: .
len: 13
v_gene: TRBV6-1

CDR3nt: TGTGCCTGTGGTAACGCGGGACGGCAAGAGACCCAGTACTTC
CDR3aa: CACGNAGRQETQYF
j_gene: TRBJ2-5
d_gene: .
abundance: .
len: 14
v_gene: TRBV30

CDR3nt: TGTGCCAGCAGTGAATATGGAACGGGCCAGTACTTC
CDR3aa: CASSEYGTGQYF
j_gene: TRBJ2-5
d_gene: .
abundance: .
len: 12
v_gene: TRBV25-1

CDR3nt: TGTGCCAGCAGTCTGGGCGGGGACTACGAGCAGTACTTC
CDR3aa: CASSLGGDYEQYF
j_gene: TRBJ2-7
d_gene: .
abundance: few
len: 13
v_gene: TRBV6-6

CDR3nt: TGTGCCAGCAGGGGGACAGGGGCTAACACTGAAGCTTTCTTT
CDR3aa: CASRGTGANTEAFF
j_gene: TRBJ1-1
d_gene: TRBD1
abundance: .
len: 14
v_gene: TRBV6-4

CDR3nt: TGTGCCAGCAGCTTAGGGACGACAGGGATGAGTGAAAAACTGTTTTTT
CDR3aa: CASSLGTTGMSEKLFF
j_gene: TRBJ1-4
d_gene: TRBD1
abundance: .
len: 16
v_gene: TRBV11-3

CDR3nt: TGTGCCAGCACCAATGGGGGGGTAGCCTACGAGCAGTACTTC
CDR3aa: CASTNGGVAYEQYF
j_gene: TRBJ2-7
d_gene: TRBD2
abundance: .
len: 14
v_gene: TRBV7-8

CDR3nt: TGTGCCAGCAGCCATATGGGGACTCTTGACTCCTACAATGAGCAGTTCTTC
CDR3aa: CASSHMGTLDSYNEQFF
j_gene: TRBJ2-1
d_gene: .
abundance: .
len: 17
v_gene: TRBV14

CDR3nt: TGTGCCAGCAGCTTGGCCTGGGTGAGGCTATCCACAGATACGCAGTATTTT
CDR3aa: CASSLAWVRLSTDTQYF
j_gene: TRBJ2-3
d_gene: .
abundance: medium-sized
len: 17
v_gene: TRBV5-4

CDR3nt: TGTGCCAGCAGTTACACCGGACAGCTGAACACTGAAGCTTTCTTT
CDR3aa: CASSYTGQLNTEAFF
j_gene: TRBJ1-1
d_gene: .
abundance: .
len: 15
v_gene: TRBV6-5

CDR3nt: TGTGCCAGCAGTTACTCGAGCTTAGCAGCAGATACGCAGTATTTT
CDR3aa: CASSYSSLAADTQYF
j_gene: TRBJ2-3
d_gene: .
abundance: .
len: 15
v_gene: TRBV6-5

CDR3nt: TGTGCCAGCAGGTCAGGTAGCTCCTACGAGCAGTACTTC
CDR3aa: CASRSGSSYEQYF
j_gene: TRBJ2-7
d_gene: .
abundance: .
len: 13
v_gene: TRBV6-5

CDR3nt: TGCGCCAGCAGTCGCGCGGGGACAGATGATGGCTACACCTTC
CDR3aa: CASSRAGTDDGYTF
j_gene: TRBJ1-2
d_gene: TRBD1
abundance: .
len: 14
v_gene: TRBV5-1

CDR3nt: TGTGCCAGCAATCTTCGTTCGGGGTACGAGCAGTACTTC
CDR3aa: CASNLRSGYEQYF
j_gene: TRBJ2-7
d_gene: .
abundance: .
len: 13
v_gene: TRBV2

CDR3nt: TGTGCCAGCAGTGAGGTTCGCAGGGGTGTCGAGCAGTACTTC
CDR3aa: CASSEVRRGVEQYF
j_gene: TRBJ2-7
d_gene: .
abundance: .
len: 14
v_gene: TRBV6-1

CDR3nt: TGTGCCAGCTCACCAGGAGGGGACAGGGACAATGAGCAGTTCTTC
CDR3aa: CASSPGGDRDNEQFF
j_gene: TRBJ2-1
d_gene: TRBD1
abundance: .
len: 15
v_gene: TRBV18

CDR3nt: TGTGCCAGCAGCTTAGATCGACACTCCTATGGCTACACCTTC
CDR3aa: CASSLDRHSYGYTF
j_gene: TRBJ1-2
d_gene: .
abundance: .
len: 14
v_gene: TRBV11-2

CDR3nt: TGTGCCAGCAGTGGGGGACAGGGTGCTACAGATACGCAGTATTTT
CDR3aa: CASSGGQGATDTQYF
j_gene: TRBJ2-3
d_gene: TRBD1
abundance: .
len: 15
v_gene: TRBV2

CDR3nt: TGTGCCAGTCGCCCAGGCACAGATACGCAGTATTTT
CDR3aa: CASRPGTDTQYF
j_gene: TRBJ2-3
d_gene: .
abundance: .
len: 12
v_gene: TRBV19

CDR3nt: TGTGCCAGCAGCTTAATACCCGAAGGAGGTGAGCAGTTCTTC
CDR3aa: CASSLIPEGGEQFF
j_gene: TRBJ2-1
d_gene: .
abundance: .
len: 14
v_gene: TRBV11-3

CDR3nt: TGTGCCAGCAGGCCACAACAGGGTATGGTTGGTTCTGAGCAGTTCTTC
CDR3aa: CASRPQQGMVGSEQFF
j_gene: TRBJ2-1
d_gene: .
abundance: .
len: 16
v_gene: TRBV2

CDR3nt: TGTGCCATCAGTGAGCTAGCCGCCGTCACAGATACGCAGTATTTT
CDR3aa: CAISELAAVTDTQYF
j_gene: TRBJ2-3
d_gene: .
abundance: .
len: 15
v_gene: TRBV10-3

CDR3nt: TGCGCCAGCAGCATTACGGCCACCCCGGGGACAGATACGCAGTATTTT
CDR3aa: CASSITATPGTDTQYF
j_gene: TRBJ2-3
d_gene: .
abundance: few
len: 16
v_gene: TRBV5-1

CDR3nt: TGTGCCAGCAGTGAGGGGCGCGGGAGGGCTGGTAATGAGCAGTTCTTC
CDR3aa: CASSEGRGRAGNEQFF
j_gene: TRBJ2-1
d_gene: TRBD2
abundance: .
len: 16
v_gene: TRBV2

CDR3nt: TGTGCCAGCAGCGTGTCAGGGACGAACACCGGGGAGCTGTTTTTT
CDR3aa: CASSVSGTNTGELFF
j_gene: TRBJ2-2
d_gene: .
abundance: .
len: 15
v_gene: TRBV9

CDR3nt: TGTGCCACCCGTTCAGTCCCTTCTAACATTCAGTACTTC
CDR3aa: CATRSVPSNIQYF
j_gene: TRBJ2-4
d_gene: .
abundance: once
len: 13
v_gene: TRBV10-3

CDR3nt: TGTGCCGTGGGACTGATCACAGATACGCAGTATTTT
CDR3aa: CAVGLITDTQYF
j_gene: TRBJ2-3
d_gene: .
abundance: .
len: 12
v_gene: TRBV27

CDR3nt: TGTGCCAGGGCGGGACTGATTAATGAAAAACTGTTTTTT
CDR3aa: CARAGLINEKLFF
j_gene: TRBJ1-4
d_gene: .
abundance: .
len: 13
v_gene: TRBV6-5

CDR3nt: TGTGCCTGGGGACCCAGAGGGGGGACAGGTCAACGAGGGGAGCAGTTCTTC
CDR3aa: CAWGPRGGTGQRGEQFF
j_gene: TRBJ2-1
d_gene: TRBD1
abundance: .
len: 17
v_gene: TRBV30

CDR3nt: TGTGCCAGCAGCCGATTTGAAAACGGCCAAGAGACCCAGTACTTC
CDR3aa: CASSRFENGQETQYF
j_gene: TRBJ2-5
d_gene: .
abundance: .
len: 15
v_gene: TRBV7-9

CDR3nt: TGTGCCAGCAGCGGCAGGGGGCCGGAGCAGTTCTTC
CDR3aa: CASSGRGPEQFF
j_gene: TRBJ2-1
d_gene: TRBD1
abundance: .
len: 12
v_gene: TRBV13

CDR3nt: TGTGCCAGCAGCTTAGGGCTGGTATACTCCTACGAGCAGTACTTC
CDR3aa: CASSLGLVYSYEQYF
j_gene: TRBJ2-7
d_gene: .
abundance: .
len: 15
v_gene: TRBV7-2

CDR3nt: TGTGCCAGCAGTGATTTAGGGGTCAATCAGCCCCAGCATTTT
CDR3aa: CASSDLGVNQPQHF
j_gene: TRBJ1-5
d_gene: .
abundance: .
len: 14
v_gene: TRBV6-1

CDR3nt: TGTGCCTGGAAGAAGACAGGGAACTATGGCTACACCTTC
CDR3aa: CAWKKTGNYGYTF
j_gene: TRBJ1-2
d_gene: TRBD1
abundance: .
len: 13
v_gene: TRBV30

CDR3nt: TGTGCCAGCAGTTACTCGACTAGCGGGTCCACCGGGGAGCTGTTTTTT
CDR3aa: CASSYSTSGSTGELFF
j_gene: TRBJ2-2
d_gene: TRBD2
abundance: .
len: 16
v_gene: TRBV6-6

CDR3nt: TGTGCCACCAGCAGGGGGGGCATAGCGGGAGGGCTCGAGCAGTACTTC
CDR3aa: CATSRGGIAGGLEQYF
j_gene: TRBJ2-7
d_gene: TRBD2
abundance: .
len: 16
v_gene: TRBV15

CDR3nt: TGTGCCAGTAGCTTATCGGACAGGGCCCGGGCAGATACGCAGTATTTT
CDR3aa: CASSLSDRARADTQYF
j_gene: TRBJ2-3
d_gene: TRBD1
abundance: .
len: 16
v_gene: TRBV7-2

CDR3nt: TGTGCCAGCAGTTTAAAGGGGACTAGCGGGAGAGATGAGCAGTTCTTC
CDR3aa: CASSLKGTSGRDEQFF
j_gene: TRBJ2-1
d_gene: TRBD2
abundance: once
len: 16
v_gene: TRBV27

CDR3nt: TGCGCCAGCAGCTCTTTGACGGGAGGGGCCAACGTCCTGACTTTC
CDR3aa: CASSSLTGGANVLTF
j_gene: TRBJ2-6
d_gene: .
abundance: .
len: 15
v_gene: TRBV5-1

CDR3nt: TGTGCCAGCAGTTCGTATAAAGGGACAGCTCCAACTAATGAAAAACTGTTTTTT
CDR3aa: CASSSYKGTAPTNEKLFF
j_gene: TRBJ1-4
d_gene: TRBD1
abundance: .
len: 18
v_gene: TRBV28

CDR3nt: TGTGCCAGCAGTTTGAATAACGACAGGGAGGCTTCACCCCTCCACTTT
CDR3aa: CASSLNNDREASPLHF
j_gene: TRBJ1-6
d_gene: TRBD1
abundance: .
len: 16
v_gene: TRBV28

CDR3nt: TGTGCCATCGGATCGTCAGGAGAGACCCAGTACTTC
CDR3aa: CAIGSSGETQYF
j_gene: TRBJ2-5
d_gene: .
abundance: .
len: 12
v_gene: TRBV10-3

CDR3nt: TGTGCCAGCAGCTTCGTAGCGGGAGCCAGAGATACGCAGTATTTT
CDR3aa: CASSFVAGARDTQYF
j_gene: TRBJ2-3
d_gene: TRBD2
abundance: .
len: 15
v_gene: TRBV7-9

CDR3nt: TGTGCCATCAGTCCCAGGCGATACGAGCAGTACTTC
CDR3aa: CAISPRRYEQYF
j_gene: TRBJ2-7
d_gene: .
abundance: .
len: 12
v_gene: TRBV10-3

CDR3nt: TGTGCCAGCAGAATCAAGGCGGACCGGGACAGCTACGAGCAGTACTTC
CDR3aa: CASRIKADRDSYEQYF
j_gene: TRBJ2-7
d_gene: TRBD1
abundance: .
len: 16
v_gene: TRBV5-5

CDR3nt: TGTGCCAGCAGCCCCGGGAGAGGGAACACCGGGGAGCTGTTTTTT
CDR3aa: CASSPGRGNTGELFF
j_gene: TRBJ2-2
d_gene: .
abundance: .
len: 15
v_gene: TRBV11-3

CDR3nt: TGTGCCAGTAGTCCGCGAGGGAGGGGAACGGGTGGTGAGACCCAGTACTTC
CDR3aa: CASSPRGRGTGGETQYF
j_gene: TRBJ2-5
d_gene: TRBD2
abundance: .
len: 17
v_gene: TRBV19

CDR3nt: TGTGCCAGCAGTGAATTTGACCAGGGCTTGACTGAAGCTTTCTTT
CDR3aa: CASSEFDQGLTEAFF
j_gene: TRBJ1-1
d_gene: .
abundance: .
len: 15
v_gene: TRBV25-1

CDR3nt: TGTGCCAGCAGCTTGTATAGCGGGAGGGCCGGTGAGCAGTTCTTC
CDR3aa: CASSLYSGRAGEQFF
j_gene: TRBJ2-1
d_gene: TRBD2
abundance: .
len: 15
v_gene: TRBV5-8

CDR3nt: TGTGCCAGCAGCCCCCCGGGACAGGGAGGTGCGGGGACCGGGGAGCTGTTTTTT
CDR3aa: CASSPPGQGGAGTGELFF
j_gene: TRBJ2-2
d_gene: TRBD1
abundance: .
len: 18
v_gene: TRBV5-4

CDR3nt: TGTGCCAGCAGCTTAGGGACAGGGGGCCGGGCCAACGTCCTGACTTTC
CDR3aa: CASSLGTGGRANVLTF
j_gene: TRBJ2-6
d_gene: TRBD1
abundance: .
len: 16
v_gene: TRBV7-9